Sequencing of this TCR beta chain was carried out in a study of cytomegalovirus exposure and HLA in healthy donors. Points from the study as a whole: Earlier analysis looked at TCR beta V segments, and most were productive about 90% or about 30% of the time.

PCR used 60 Vbeta primers and 13 Jbeta primers. The table came from immunoSEQ multiplex PCR; TCRdb's copy has only in-frame clones and leaves some out. The sample consists of 150,000 to 190,000 clones, approximately 82% of them appearing once. With respect to this clone: What it recognizes is unknown.

V was trimmed by 1 base and J by 7 bases, leaving 18 bases between them. The germline V gene encodes CDR1 MGHRA and CDR2 YSYEKL. The CDR3 is made up of 16 amino acids. Specimen: PBMCs. This clonotype originated in a woman aged 45-65 years in good health and CMV-seropositive. The chain recombines TRBV4-1 with TRBJ2-3; D may be TRBD2 (7 bases). This CDR3 reads CASSQVGEGGLYTQYF. The CDR3 DNA follows: TGCGCCAGCAGCCAAGTTGGCGAGGGGGGGCTATATACGCAGTATTTT.